This T cell receptor beta chain was recorded in a study of neoadjuvant anti-PD-1 for oral cavity cancer. Study-wide results and caveats: TCR analyses covered only a few patients per response group. PBMC Gini-index clonality exceeded responders' in non-responders post-nivolumab. Higher pretreatment Treg/Th17 ratios tracked higher pretreatment blood clonality.

Patients had newly diagnosed, untreated stage II-IVA oral cavity squamous cell carcinoma. Repertoires were generated with immunoSEQ multiplex PCR, while TCRdb's copy carries only in-frame clones and drops some. The sample holds about 7,000 clones, approximately 79% seen once. With regard to this clone: Antigen unknown.

Germline V lookup: CDR1 MDHEN, CDR2 SYDVKM. CDR3 length equals 17 residues. Unmatched junction bases numbered 17, after V lost 6 bases and J lost 5 bases. The chain carries TRBV28 and TRBJ2-7; 9 nucleotides align to TRBD1. The sample consisted of PBMCs, taken before nivolumab (anti-PD-1) treatment. The receptor's source is a person aged 40 to 85 with oral cavity squamous cell carcinoma. CDR3 nucleotides: TGTGCCAGCAGCATGGCCTTGAGGGACAGGGTCCTGGACGAGCAGTACTTC. Residues: CASSMALRDRVLDEQYF.